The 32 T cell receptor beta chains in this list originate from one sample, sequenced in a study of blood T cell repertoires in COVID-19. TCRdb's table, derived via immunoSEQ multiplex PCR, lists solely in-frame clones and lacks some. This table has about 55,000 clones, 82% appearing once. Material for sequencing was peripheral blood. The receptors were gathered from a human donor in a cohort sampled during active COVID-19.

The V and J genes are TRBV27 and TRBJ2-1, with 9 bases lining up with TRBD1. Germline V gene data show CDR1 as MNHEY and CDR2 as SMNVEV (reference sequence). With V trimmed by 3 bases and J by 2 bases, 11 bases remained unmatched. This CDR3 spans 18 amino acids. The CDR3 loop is CASSFGPPGQGTYNEQFF. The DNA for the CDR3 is TGTGCCAGCAGTTTTGGTCCTCCTGGACAGGGGACCTACAATGAGCAGTTCTTC.

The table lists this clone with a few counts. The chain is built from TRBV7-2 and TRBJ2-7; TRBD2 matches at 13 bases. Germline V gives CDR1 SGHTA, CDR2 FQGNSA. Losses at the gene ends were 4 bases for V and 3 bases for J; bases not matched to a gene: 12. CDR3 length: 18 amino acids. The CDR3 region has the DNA TGTGCCAGCAGCTCCGGACTAGCGGGGGCTACCACCTTCTACGAGCAGTACTTC. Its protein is CASSSGLAGATTFYEQYF.

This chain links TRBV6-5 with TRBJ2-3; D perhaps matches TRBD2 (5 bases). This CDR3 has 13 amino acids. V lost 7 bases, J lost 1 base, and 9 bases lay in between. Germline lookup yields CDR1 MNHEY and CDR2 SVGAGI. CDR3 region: CASTMRGTDTQYF. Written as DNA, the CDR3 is TGTGCCAGCACCATGCGGGGCACAGATACGCAGTATTTT.

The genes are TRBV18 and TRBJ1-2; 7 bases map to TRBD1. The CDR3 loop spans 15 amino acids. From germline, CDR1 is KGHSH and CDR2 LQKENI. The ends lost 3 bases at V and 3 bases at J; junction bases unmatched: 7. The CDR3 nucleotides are TGTGCCAGCTCACCTTGGGGACAGACAGACTATGGCTACACCTTC. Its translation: CASSPWGQTDYGYTF.

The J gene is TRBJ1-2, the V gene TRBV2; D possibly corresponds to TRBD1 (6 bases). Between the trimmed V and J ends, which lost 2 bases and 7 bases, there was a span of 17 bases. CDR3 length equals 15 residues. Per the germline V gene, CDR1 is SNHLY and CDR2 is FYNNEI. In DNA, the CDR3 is TGTGCCAGCAGTGAACGGGAATTCCCCAGGGGTGGCTACACCTTC. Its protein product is CASSEREFPRGGYTF. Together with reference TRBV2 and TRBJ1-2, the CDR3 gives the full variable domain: EPEVTQTPSHQVTQMGQEVILRCVPISNHLYFYWYRQILGQKVEFLVSFYNNEISEKSEIFDDQFSVERPDGSNFTLKIRSTKLEDSAMYFCASSEREFPRGGYTFGSGTRLTVV.

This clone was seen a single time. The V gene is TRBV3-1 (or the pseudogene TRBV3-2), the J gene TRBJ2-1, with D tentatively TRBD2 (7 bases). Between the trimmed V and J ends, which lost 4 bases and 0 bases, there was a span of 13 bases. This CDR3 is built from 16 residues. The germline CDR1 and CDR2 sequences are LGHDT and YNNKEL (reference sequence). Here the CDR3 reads CASSPGGGRSYNEQFF. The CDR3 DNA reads TGTGCCAGCAGCCCAGGCGGGGGCCGCTCCTACAATGAGCAGTTCTTC.

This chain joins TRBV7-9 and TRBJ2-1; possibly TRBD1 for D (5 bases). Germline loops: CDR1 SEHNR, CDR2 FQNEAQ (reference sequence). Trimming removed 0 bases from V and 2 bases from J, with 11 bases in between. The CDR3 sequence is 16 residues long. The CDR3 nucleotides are TGTGCCAGCAGCTTAGCGTCAGGGAAAGCCTACAATGAGCAGTTCTTC. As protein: CASSLASGKAYNEQFF.

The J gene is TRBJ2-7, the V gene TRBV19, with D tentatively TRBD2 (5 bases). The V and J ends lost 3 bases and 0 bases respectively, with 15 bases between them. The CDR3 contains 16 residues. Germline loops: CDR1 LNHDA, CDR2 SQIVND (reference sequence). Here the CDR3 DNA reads TGTGCCAGTAGTATCCAGACGGGATCAAGCTCCTACGAGCAGTACTTC. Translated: CASSIQTGSSSYEQYF.

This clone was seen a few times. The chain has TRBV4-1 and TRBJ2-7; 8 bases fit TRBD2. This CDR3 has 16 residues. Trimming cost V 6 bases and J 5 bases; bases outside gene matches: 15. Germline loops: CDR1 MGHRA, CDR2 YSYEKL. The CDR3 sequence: CASRLSSAGGLHEQYF. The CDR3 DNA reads TGCGCCAGCAGACTTTCCTCGGCGGGGGGCTTACACGAGCAGTACTTC.

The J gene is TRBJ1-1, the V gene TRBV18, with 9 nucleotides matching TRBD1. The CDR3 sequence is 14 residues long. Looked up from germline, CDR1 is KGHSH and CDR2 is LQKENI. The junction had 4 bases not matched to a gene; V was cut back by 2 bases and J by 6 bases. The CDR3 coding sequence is TGTGCCAGCTCACCATGGGGACAGGGCTCTGAAGCTTTCTTT. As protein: CASSPWGQGSEAFF.

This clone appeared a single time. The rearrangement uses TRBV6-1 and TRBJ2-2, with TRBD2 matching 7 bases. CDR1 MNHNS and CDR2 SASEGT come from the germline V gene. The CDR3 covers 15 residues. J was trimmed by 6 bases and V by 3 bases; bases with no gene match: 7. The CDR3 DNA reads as TGTGCCAGCAGTGAGCGGGGGTCCGTTCCCGGGGAGCTGTTTTTT. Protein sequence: CASSERGSVPGELFF.

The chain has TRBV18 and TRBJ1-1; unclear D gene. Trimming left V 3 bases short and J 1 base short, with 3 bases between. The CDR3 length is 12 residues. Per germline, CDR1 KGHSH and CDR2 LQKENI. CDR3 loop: CASSPQNTEAFF. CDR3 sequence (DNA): TGTGCCAGCTCACCTCAGAACACTGAAGCTTTCTTT.

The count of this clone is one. CDR3 bases: TGTGCCAGCAGTGAAGTCTGGGAAGCGGGGCAGTTCTTC. This gives the protein CASSEVWEAGQFF. This chain links TRBV2 with TRBJ2-1; possible D gene TRBD2, 6 bases. The CDR3 covers 13 residues. Per the germline V gene, CDR1 is SNHLY and CDR2 is FYNNEI. The germline V and J ends were trimmed by 1 base and 12 bases, with 13 bases remaining between them.

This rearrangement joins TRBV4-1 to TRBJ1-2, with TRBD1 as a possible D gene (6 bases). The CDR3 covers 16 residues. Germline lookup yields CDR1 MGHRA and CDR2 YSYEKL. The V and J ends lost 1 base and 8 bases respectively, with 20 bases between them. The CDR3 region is CASSQVMIRGGGGYTF. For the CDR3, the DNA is TGCGCCAGCAGCCAAGTTATGATTAGGGGGGGCGGCGGCTACACCTTC.

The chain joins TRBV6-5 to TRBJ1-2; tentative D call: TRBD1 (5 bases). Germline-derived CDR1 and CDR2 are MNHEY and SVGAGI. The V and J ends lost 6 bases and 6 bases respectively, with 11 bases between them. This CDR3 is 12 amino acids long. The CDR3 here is CASRQTDDGYTF. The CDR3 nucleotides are TGTGCCAGCAGACAGACAGATGATGGCTACACCTTC.

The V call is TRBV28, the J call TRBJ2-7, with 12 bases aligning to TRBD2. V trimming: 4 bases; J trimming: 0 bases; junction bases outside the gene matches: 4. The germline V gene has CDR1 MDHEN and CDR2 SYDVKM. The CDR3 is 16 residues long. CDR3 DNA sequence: TGTGCCAGCAGTTCTAGCGGGGGGGCAAGCTCCTACGAGCAGTACTTC. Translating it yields CASSSSGGASSYEQYF.

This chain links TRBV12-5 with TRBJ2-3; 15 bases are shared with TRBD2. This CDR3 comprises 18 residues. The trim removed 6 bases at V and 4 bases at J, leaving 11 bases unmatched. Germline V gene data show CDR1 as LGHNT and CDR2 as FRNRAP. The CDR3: CASGPGLAGGGVADTQYF. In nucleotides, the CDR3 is TGTGCTAGTGGCCCGGGACTAGCGGGGGGCGGGGTCGCAGATACGCAGTATTTT.

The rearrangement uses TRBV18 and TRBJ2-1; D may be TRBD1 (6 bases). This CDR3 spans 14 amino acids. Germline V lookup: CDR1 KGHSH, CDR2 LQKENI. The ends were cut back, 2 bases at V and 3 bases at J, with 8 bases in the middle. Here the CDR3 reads CASSPTGFYNEQFF. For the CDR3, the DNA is TGTGCCAGCTCACCAACAGGGTTCTACAATGAGCAGTTCTTC.

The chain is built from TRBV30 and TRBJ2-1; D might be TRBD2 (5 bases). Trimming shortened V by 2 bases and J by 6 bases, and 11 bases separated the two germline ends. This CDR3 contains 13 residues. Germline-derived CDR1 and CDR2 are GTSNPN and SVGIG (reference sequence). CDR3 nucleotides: TGTGCCTGGAGTACGGGATTTTCCAATGAGCAGTTCTTC. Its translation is CAWSTGFSNEQFF.

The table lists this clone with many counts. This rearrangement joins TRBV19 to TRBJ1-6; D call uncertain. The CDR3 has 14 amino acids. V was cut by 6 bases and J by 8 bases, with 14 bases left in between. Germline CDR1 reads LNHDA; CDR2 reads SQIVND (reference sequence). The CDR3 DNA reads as TGTGCCAGTAGCCGTGATATCCGGGATTCACCCCTCCACTTT. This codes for CASSRDIRDSPLHF.

Written as DNA, the CDR3 is TGTGCCAGCACCACCACCGGGACAGGGGGTTCACCCCTCCACTTT. Protein: CASTTTGTGGSPLHF. This chain uses TRBV6-5 with TRBJ1-6; 11 nucleotides line up with TRBD1. Germline loops: CDR1 MNHEY, CDR2 SVGAGI. J was trimmed by 9 bases and V by 7 bases; bases with no gene match: 8. This CDR3 spans 15 amino acids.

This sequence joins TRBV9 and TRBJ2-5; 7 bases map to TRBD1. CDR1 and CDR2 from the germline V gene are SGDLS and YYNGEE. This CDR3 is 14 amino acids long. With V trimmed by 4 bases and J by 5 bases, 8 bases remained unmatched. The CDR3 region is CASSFRQGRETQYF. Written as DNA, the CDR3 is TGTGCCAGCAGCTTCCGACAGGGCCGGGAGACCCAGTACTTC.

CDR3 protein: CASSISGQNTGELFF. The DNA for the CDR3 is TGTGCCAGCAGCATTAGCGGGCAGAACACCGGGGAGCTGTTTTTT. The chain combines TRBV7-2 with TRBJ2-2, with 7 bases fitting TRBD2. Germline trimming cut 5 bases from V and 1 base from J; bases unmatched to any gene: 4. CDR3 length equals 15 residues. The germline CDR1 and CDR2 sequences are SGHTA and FQGNSA.

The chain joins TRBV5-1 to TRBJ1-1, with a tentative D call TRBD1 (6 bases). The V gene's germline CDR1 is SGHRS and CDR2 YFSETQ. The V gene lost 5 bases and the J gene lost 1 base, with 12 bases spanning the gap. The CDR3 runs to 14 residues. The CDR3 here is CASRDGTPNTEAFF. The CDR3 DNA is TGCGCCAGCAGAGACGGGACACCGAACACTGAAGCTTTCTTT.

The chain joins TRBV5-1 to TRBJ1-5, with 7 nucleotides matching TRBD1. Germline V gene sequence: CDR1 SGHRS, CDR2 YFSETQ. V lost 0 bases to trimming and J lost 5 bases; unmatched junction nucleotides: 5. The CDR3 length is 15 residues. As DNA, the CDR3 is TGCGCCAGCAGCTTGGGGGACAGTTCCTATCAGCCCCAGCATTTT. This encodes CASSLGDSSYQPQHF.

Here the CDR3 DNA reads TGTGCCAGCAGTTTAAATGGGATGAGGGACACCATATATTTT. It translates to CASSLNGMRDTIYF. The rearrangement links TRBV27 to TRBJ1-3; D not resolved. Trimming removed 2 bases at V and 8 bases at J, with 13 bases between. CDR1 and CDR2 (germline): MNHEY, SMNVEV (reference sequence). This CDR3 contains 14 residues.

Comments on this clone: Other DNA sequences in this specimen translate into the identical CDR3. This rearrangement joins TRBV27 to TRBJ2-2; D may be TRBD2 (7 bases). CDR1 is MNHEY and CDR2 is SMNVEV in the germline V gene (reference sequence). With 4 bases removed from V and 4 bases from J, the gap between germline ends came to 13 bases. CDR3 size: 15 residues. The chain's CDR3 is CASSSLGGGTGELFF. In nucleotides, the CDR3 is TGTGCCAGCAGTTCACTAGGGGGGGGCACCGGGGAGCTGTTTTTT.

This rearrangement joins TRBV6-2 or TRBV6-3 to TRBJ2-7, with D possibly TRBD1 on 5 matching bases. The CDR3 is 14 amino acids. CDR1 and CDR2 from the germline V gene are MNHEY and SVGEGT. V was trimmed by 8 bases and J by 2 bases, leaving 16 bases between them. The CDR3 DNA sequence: TGTGCCAGCCGCCCCCGAACAGGCACCTACGAGCAGTACTTC. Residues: CASRPRTGTYEQYF.

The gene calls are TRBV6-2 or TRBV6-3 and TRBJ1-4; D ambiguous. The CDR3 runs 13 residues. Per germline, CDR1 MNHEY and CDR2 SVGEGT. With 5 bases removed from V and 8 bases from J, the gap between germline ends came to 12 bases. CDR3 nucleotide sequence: TGTGCCAGCAGTCTCATAACGGGAGAAAAACTGTTTTTT. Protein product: CASSLITGEKLFF.

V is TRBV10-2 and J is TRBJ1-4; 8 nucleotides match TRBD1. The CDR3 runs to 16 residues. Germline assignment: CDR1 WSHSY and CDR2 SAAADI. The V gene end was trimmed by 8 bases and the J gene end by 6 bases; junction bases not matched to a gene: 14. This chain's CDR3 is CASRDRTKGAHEKLFF. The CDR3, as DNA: TGCGCCAGCCGGGACAGGACCAAGGGGGCACATGAAAAACTGTTTTTT.

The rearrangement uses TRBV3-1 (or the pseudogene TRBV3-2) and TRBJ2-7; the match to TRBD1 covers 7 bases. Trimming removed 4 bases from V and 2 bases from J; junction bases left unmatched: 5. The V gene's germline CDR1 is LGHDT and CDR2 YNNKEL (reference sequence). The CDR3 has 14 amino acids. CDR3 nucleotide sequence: TGTGCCAGCAGCCGAATGACAGGGCCCTACGAGCAGTACTTC. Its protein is CASSRMTGPYEQYF.

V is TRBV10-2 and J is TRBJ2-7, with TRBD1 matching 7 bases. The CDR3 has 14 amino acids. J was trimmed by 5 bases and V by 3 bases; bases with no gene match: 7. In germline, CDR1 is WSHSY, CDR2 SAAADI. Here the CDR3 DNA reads TGCGCCAGCAGTGACTCAGGGACAGCCGACGAGCAGTACTTC. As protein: CASSDSGTADEQYF.